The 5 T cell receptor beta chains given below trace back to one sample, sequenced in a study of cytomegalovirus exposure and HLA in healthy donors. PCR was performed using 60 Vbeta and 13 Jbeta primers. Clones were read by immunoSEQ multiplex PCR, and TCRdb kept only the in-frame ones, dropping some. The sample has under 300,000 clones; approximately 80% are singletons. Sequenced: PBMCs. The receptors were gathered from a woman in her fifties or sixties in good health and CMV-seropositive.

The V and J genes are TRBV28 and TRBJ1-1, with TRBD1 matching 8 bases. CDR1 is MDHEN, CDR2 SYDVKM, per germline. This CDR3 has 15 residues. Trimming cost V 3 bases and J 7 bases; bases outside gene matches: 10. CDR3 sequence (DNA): TGTGCCAGCAGTTTCTTAGGGACAGGCCTTTTTGAAGCTTTCTTT. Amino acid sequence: CASSFLGTGLFEAFF.

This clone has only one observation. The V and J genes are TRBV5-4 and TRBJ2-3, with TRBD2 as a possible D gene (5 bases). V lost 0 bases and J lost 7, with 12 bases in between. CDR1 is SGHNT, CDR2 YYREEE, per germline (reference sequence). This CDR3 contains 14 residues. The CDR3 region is CASSLGGSSNTQYF. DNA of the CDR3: TGTGCCAGCAGCTTGGGTGGGAGTTCAAATACGCAGTATTTT.

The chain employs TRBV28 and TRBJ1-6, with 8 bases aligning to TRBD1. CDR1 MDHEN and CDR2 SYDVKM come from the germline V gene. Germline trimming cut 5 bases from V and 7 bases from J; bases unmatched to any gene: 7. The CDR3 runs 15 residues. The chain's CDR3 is CASSPGGVLNSPLHF. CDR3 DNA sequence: TGTGCCAGCAGTCCAGGGGGCGTATTAAATTCACCCCTCCACTTT.

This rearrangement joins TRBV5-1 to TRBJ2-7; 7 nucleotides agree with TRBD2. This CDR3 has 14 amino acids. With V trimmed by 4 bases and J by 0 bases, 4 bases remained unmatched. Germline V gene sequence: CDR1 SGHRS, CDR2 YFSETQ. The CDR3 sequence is CASSVGGGSYEQYF. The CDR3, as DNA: TGCGCCAGCAGCGTCGGCGGGGGCTCCTACGAGCAGTACTTC.

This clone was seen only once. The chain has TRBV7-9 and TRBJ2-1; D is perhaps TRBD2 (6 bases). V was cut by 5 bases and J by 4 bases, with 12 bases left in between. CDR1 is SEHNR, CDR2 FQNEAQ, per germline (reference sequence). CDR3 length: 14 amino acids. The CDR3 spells CASSPGLRYNEQFF. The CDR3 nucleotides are TGTGCCAGCAGCCCGGGACTCCGATACAATGAGCAGTTCTTC.